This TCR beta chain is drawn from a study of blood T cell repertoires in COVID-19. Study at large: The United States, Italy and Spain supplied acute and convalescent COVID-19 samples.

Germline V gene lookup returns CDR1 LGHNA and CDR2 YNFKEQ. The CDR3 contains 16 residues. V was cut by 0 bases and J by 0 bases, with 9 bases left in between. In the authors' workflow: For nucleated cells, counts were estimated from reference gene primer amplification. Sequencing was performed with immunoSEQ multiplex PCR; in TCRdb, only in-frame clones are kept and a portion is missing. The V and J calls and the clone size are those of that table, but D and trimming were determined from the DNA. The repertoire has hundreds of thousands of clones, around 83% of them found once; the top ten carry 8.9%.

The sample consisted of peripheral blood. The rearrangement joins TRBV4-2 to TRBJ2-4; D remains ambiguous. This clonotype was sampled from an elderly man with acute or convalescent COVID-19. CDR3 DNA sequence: TGTGCCAGCAGCCAAGACGTGAGATTAGCCAAAAACATTCAGTACTTC. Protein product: CASSQDVRLAKNIQYF.